This T cell receptor (beta chain) was identified during a study of spatial heterogeneity in lung cancer (dated by TCRdb to between 2017 and 2020). Background on the whole study: Samples were obtained from approximately 77 patients with early-stage, untreated non-small cell lung cancer from the lung TRACERx cohort. At surgery, both alpha and beta chains were TCR-sequenced in 220 tumor regions, approximately 64 matched nontumor lung samples and 50 to 60 PBMC samples. In non-small cell lung cancer, the study made a quantitative comparison of TCR alpha and beta repertoires among multiple tumor regions, matched nontumor lung and blood. In the raw uncorrected reads, each unique combination of TCR and UMI appeared on average more than ten times. More beta-chain than alpha-chain transcripts were consistently detected, likely reflecting higher beta-chain transcript abundance. TCR repertoire features were related to nonsynonymous mutation counts determined by whole-exome sequencing of tumor tissue. Follow-up PBMC samples were sequenced whenever available, with the median time to follow-up being approximately two years after resection.

The library was prepared using 5' RACE. TCRdb shows the sequencer as NextSeq 500. To allow correction of PCR and sequencing errors, the TCR library protocol tagged every TCR cDNA molecule with a unique molecular identifier. As for the authors' bioinformatics: TCR identification, UMI-based error correction and CDR3 extraction were performed with Decombinator tools. TCRs above a frequency of 2 per 1,000, corresponding to the top 1% of the tumor frequency distribution, were defined as expanded. Each repertoire was subsampled 100 times to 5,000 TCRs, after which Renyi diversity was computed with the R vegan package. CDR3 similarity networks were built from amino acid triplet string-kernel similarity, connecting CDR3s with pairwise similarity above 0.82. Through fastp at Q25 and MiXCR, TCRdb rebuilt clones from the public reads, retaining in-frame beta chains. Identical CDR3 proteins give one entry, which carries the most common genes and DNA. The V and J calls and clone size come from TCRdb's table, not from the authors' own analysis. This sample holds about 70,000 distinct CDR3 sequences; roughly 9% were observed only once. The ten largest account for less than 2% of the sample.

Here is what the overall study found, with its caveats: Confirming at a functional level the hypothesis that regional TCRs recognize regional mutations was considered to require additional single-cell paired TCR alpha and beta sequencing. Ubiquitous expanded tumor TCRs showed up in blood more often at tumor resection than at routine follow-up. Comparisons of baseline and follow-up blood repertoires included only about 15 patients.

CDR3 length: 14 amino acids, cysteine to phenylalanine. The entry retains the CDR3 DNA only, 42 bases that are in frame from base 1. Per the germline V gene (reference sequence), MNHEY is the CDR1 and SMNVEV is the CDR2. The junction shows trimming of 6 bases on V and 5 bases on J, plus 14 bases between the germline ends. This clonotype was counted at least ten times. Its cognate antigen has yet to be identified. Within one base of it there is no much larger clone, and no base qualities were kept. Explained via the paper, the time point label denotes: blood at routine non-recurrence follow-up after resection. For TCR sequencing, whole RNA was extracted from tumor and nontumor lung tissue, or from cryopreserved PBMC samples, and no cell sorting was done. Patients were selected for TCR sequencing only if sufficient RNA was available from at least two tumor regions.

The material was PBMCs, obtained at follow-up. The V and J segments used are TRBV27 and TRBJ2-1; the D gene cannot be named for sure. This sequence was found in a female donor with early-stage non-small cell lung cancer. DNA sequence: TGTGCCAGCAGCCGAATTGCCCGGGACAATGAGCAGTTCTTC. This gives the protein CASSRIARDNEQFF.